What follows is one TCR beta chain and its context. Its antigen is not known. This specimen comes from a study of PD-1 blockade in mismatch repair-deficient tumors. Trimming removed 1 base from V and 8 bases from J, with 2 bases in between. The CDR3 is made up of 11 amino acids. Germline CDR1 LGHNT, CDR2 FRNRAP. Findings of the study overall: Tumor-resident clones, often undetectable pretreatment in blood, expanded then contracted after pembrolizumab.

TCRdb's copy holds only in-frame clones and misses some; the assay was immunoSEQ multiplex PCR. The sample lists 76,000 or so clones; approximately 81% were seen once. J is TRBJ1-4 and V is TRBV12-5; no reliable D call. The receptor comes from an adult with mismatch repair-deficient cancer. Sequencing was performed on peripheral blood, taken 44 weeks after starting pembrolizumab. CDR3 nucleotide sequence: TGTGCTAGTGGTTTGGGCGAAAAACTGTTTTTT. Residues: CASGLGEKLFF. Complete variable domain (other parts from reference TRBV12-5 and TRBJ1-4): DARVTQTPRHKVTEMGQEVTMRCQPILGHNTVFWYRQTMMQGLELLAYFRNRAPLDDSGMPKDRFSAEMPDATLATLKIQPSEPRDSAVYFCASGLGEKLFFGSGTQLSVL.